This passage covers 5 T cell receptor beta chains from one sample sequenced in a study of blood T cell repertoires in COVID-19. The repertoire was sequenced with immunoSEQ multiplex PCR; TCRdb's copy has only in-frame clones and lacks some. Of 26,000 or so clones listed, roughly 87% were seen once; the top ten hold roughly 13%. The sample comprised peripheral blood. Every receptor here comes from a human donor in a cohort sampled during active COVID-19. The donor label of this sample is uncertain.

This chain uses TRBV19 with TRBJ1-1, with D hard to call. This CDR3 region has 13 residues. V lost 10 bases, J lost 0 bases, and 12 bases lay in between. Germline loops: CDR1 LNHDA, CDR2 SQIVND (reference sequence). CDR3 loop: CATREVLNTEAFF. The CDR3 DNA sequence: TGTGCCACAAGGGAGGTATTGAACACTGAAGCTTTCTTT.

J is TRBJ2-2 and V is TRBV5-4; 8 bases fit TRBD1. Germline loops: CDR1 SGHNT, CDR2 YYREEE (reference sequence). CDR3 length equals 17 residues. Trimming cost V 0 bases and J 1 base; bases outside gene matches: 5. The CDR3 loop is CASSLGDRGGNTGELFF. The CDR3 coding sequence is TGTGCCAGCAGCTTGGGCGACAGGGGTGGGAACACCGGGGAGCTGTTTTTT.

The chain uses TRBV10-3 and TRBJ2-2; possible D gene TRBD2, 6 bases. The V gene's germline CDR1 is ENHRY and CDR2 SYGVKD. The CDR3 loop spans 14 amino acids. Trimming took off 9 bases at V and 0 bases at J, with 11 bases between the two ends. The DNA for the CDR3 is TGTGCCATACGGGGACTGGCGAACACCGGGGAGCTGTTTTTT. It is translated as CAIRGLANTGELFF.

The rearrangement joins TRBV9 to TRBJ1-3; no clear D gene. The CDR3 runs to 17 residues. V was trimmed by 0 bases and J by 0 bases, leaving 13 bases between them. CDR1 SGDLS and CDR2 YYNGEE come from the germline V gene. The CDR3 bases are TGTGCCAGCAGCGTAGAAATAAGTAGTGGCTCTGGAAACACCATATATTTT. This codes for CASSVEISSGSGNTIYF.

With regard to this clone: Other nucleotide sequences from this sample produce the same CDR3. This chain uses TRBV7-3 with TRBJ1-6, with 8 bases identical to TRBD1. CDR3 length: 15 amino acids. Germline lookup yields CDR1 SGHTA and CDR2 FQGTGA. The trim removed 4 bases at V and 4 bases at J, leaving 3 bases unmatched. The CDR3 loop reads CASSSGTGYNSPLHF. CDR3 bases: TGTGCCAGCAGCTCCGGGACAGGTTATAATTCACCCCTCCACTTT. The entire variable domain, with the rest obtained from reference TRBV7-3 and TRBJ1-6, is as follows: GAGVSQTPSNKVTEKGKYVELRCDPISGHTALYWYRQSLGQGPEFLIYFQGTGAADDSGLPNDRFFAVRPEGSVSTLKIQRTERGDSAVYLCASSSGTGYNSPLHFGNGTRLTVT.